Shown below are 16 T cell receptor beta chains from a single sample sequenced in a study of CD8+CD57+ T cells in acquired aplastic anemia. CD8+CD57+ cell expansion, shown by flow cytometry, had occurred in the patients selected for sequencing. TCR beta VDJ and CDR3 profiling used genomic DNA as template. TCRdb used MiXCR to reprocess the reads, holding one entry per CDR3 protein. This table has 75,000 to 100,000 distinct CDR3 sequences, 55% to 80% appearing once. The specimen was sorted CD4+, CD8+, or CD8+CD57+ T cells (not recorded which) from PBMCs. The source is a human donor with aplastic anemia.

V is TRBV5-1 and J is TRBJ2-3; the match to TRBD2 covers 7 bases. Germline loops: CDR1 SGHRS, CDR2 YFSETQ. CDR3 length: 17 residues. V lost 4 bases and J lost 0; bases outside the gene matches: 11. The CDR3 nucleotides read TGCGCCAGCAGCCTTGCCATGAGCGGGACTAGCACAGATACGCAGTATTTT. Its protein is CASSLAMSGTSTDTQYF.

The sample holds many counts of this clonotype. V is TRBV6-1 and J is TRBJ2-3; 7 bases are a match to TRBD2. The CDR3 is made up of 15 amino acids. The V gene end was trimmed by 4 bases and the J gene end by 2 bases; junction bases not matched to a gene: 6. From germline, CDR1 is MNHNS and CDR2 SASEGT. The DNA of the CDR3 is TGTGCCAGCAGTGTGGGGGGGGAGGTCACAGATACGCAGTATTTT. This gives the protein CASSVGGEVTDTQYF.

The sample holds a few counts of this clonotype. The rearrangement joins TRBV10-2 to TRBJ2-3; possible D gene TRBD2, 5 bases. V lost 6 bases, J lost 4 bases, and 14 bases lay in between. In germline, CDR1 is WSHSY, CDR2 SAAADI. The CDR3 extends over 14 amino acids. Written as DNA, the CDR3 is TGCGCCAGCAGCCCTTCAGGACTGTCAGATACGCAGTATTTT. Translated, it gives CASSPSGLSDTQYF.

The chain uses TRBV20-1 and TRBJ2-2; D is unresolved. The V and J ends lost 3 bases and 4 bases respectively, with 12 bases between them. This CDR3 has 14 residues. Germline CDR1 DFQATT, CDR2 SNEGSKA (reference sequence). The DNA of the CDR3 is TGCAGTGCTAGGAGTGGCAGCACCACCGGGGAGCTGTTTTTT. This encodes CSARSGSTTGELFF.

The V and J genes are TRBV5-4 and TRBJ1-2, with 9 positions matching TRBD1. The CDR3 runs 11 residues. Germline values: CDR1 SGHNT, CDR2 YYREEE (reference sequence). V lost 4 bases, J lost 14 bases, and 6 bases stayed unmatched. DNA for the CDR3: TGTGCCAGCAGCGGGGGACAGGGAGGAACCTTC. This sequence encodes CASSGGQGGTF.

In its sample, this clonotype was seen a few times. This rearrangement joins TRBV10-2 to TRBJ1-1; a possible D gene is TRBD1 (5 bases). The V gene lost 6 bases and the J gene lost 1 base, with 9 bases spanning the gap. Germline assignment: CDR1 WSHSY and CDR2 SAAADI. This CDR3 is 13 amino acids long. The CDR3 spells CASRHDRNTEAFF. In DNA form, the CDR3 reads TGCGCCAGCAGGCATGACAGGAACACTGAAGCTTTCTTT.

This chain joins TRBV24-1 and TRBJ2-5, with D possibly TRBD2 on 6 matching bases. V dropped 5 bases and J dropped 5 bases, with 11 bases sitting between them. Germline CDR1 reads KGHDR; CDR2 reads SFDVKD. The CDR3 is 13 amino acids. Written as DNA, the CDR3 is TGTGCCACCAGTGTCCAGGGAGGCGAGACCCAGTACTTC. The encoded protein is CATSVQGGETQYF.

This clonotype has a handful of counts. The junction and the germline gene differ at one end; a read error may be behind it. The rearrangement uses TRBV7-7 and TRBJ2-5, with unresolved D. Germline CDR1 and CDR2: SSHAT and FNYEAQ (reference sequence). The CDR3 consists of 13 residues. The chain's CDR3 is CASSLGWTETQYF. The CDR3 region has the DNA TGTGCTAGCAGCTTAGGGTGGACGGAGACCCAGTACTTC. Combining the CDR3 with reference TRBV7-7 and TRBJ2-5 gives the whole variable domain GAGVSQSPRYKVTKRGQDVTLRCDPISSHATLYWYQQALGQGPEFLTYFNYEAQPDKSGLPSDRFSAERPEGSISTLTIQRTEQRDSAMYRCASSLGWTETQYFGPGTRLLVL.

The chain couples TRBV5-1 to TRBJ2-3; D uncertain. This CDR3 contains 14 residues. Per germline, CDR1 SGHRS and CDR2 YFSETQ. Trimming took 4 bases from V and 4 from J, leaving 13 bases between them. Here the CDR3 reads CASSKTRDSDTQYF. The CDR3 DNA reads TGCGCCAGCAGCAAGACCAGAGATTCAGATACGCAGTATTTT.

V usage is TRBV6-5 and J usage is TRBJ2-7; D is undetermined. The V end lost 2 bases, the J end lost 9 bases, and 17 bases lay between the germline ends. The germline gives CDR1 MNHEY, CDR2 SVGAGI. CDR3 length: 14 amino acids. The CDR3: CASSYVRVRNGQYF. The CDR3 nucleotides read TGTGCCAGCAGTTACGTAAGGGTGAGGAACGGGCAGTACTTC.

CDR3 sequence: CASSYVPSTGSPEAFF. DNA of the CDR3: TGTGCCAGCAGTTACGTTCCCTCCACAGGGTCCCCTGAAGCTTTCTTT. The chain carries TRBV6-2 or TRBV6-3 and TRBJ1-1; perhaps TRBD1 as D (6 bases). V was shortened by 2 bases and J by 6 bases, with 19 bases between the two germline ends. CDR1 MNHEY and CDR2 SVGEGT come from the germline V gene. The CDR3 consists of 16 residues.

V is TRBV12-3 or TRBV12-4 and J is TRBJ2-1; the D gene is possibly TRBD2 (5 bases). Trimming removed 0 bases from V and 9 bases from J, with 9 bases in between. This CDR3 is 13 amino acids long. As DNA, the CDR3 is TGTGCCAGCAGTTTAGCCGGAGGAACTGAGCAGTTCTTC. Protein sequence: CASSLAGGTEQFF.

The chain links TRBV2 to TRBJ1-1; perhaps TRBD1 as D (5 bases). V was cut by 10 bases and J by 5 bases, with 11 bases left in between. The CDR3 extends over 11 amino acids. CDR1 SNHLY and CDR2 FYNNEI come from the germline V gene. The CDR3 loop is CATLGVTEAFF. The CDR3 DNA reads as TGTGCCACATTGGGGGTTACTGAAGCTTTCTTT.

The rearrangement joins TRBV9 to TRBJ2-7; TRBD1 aligns across 7 bases. J lost 2 bases, V lost 3 bases, and 5 bases had no gene match. CDR1 and CDR2 from the germline V gene are SGDLS and YYNGEE. The length of the CDR3 is 14 residues. CDR3 protein: CASSAGQETYEQYF. The CDR3 DNA reads TGTGCCAGCAGCGCTGGACAGGAGACCTACGAGCAGTACTTC.

The rearrangement links TRBV10-3 to TRBJ2-7; D is ambiguous. Between the trimmed V and J ends, which lost 4 bases and 6 bases, there was a span of 16 bases. The germline CDR1 and CDR2 sequences are ENHRY and SYGVKD. The CDR3 is 14 residues long. The CDR3 DNA follows: TGTGCCATCAGTGGCGGTCAGCGAAGGGTCGAGCAGTACTTC. Residues: CAISGGQRRVEQYF.

In DNA form, the CDR3 reads TGTGCCGTTGCTCCCGGGACACCTCCATCCCATAGCAATCAGCCCCAGCATTTT. Amino acid sequence: CAVAPGTPPSHSNQPQHF. J is TRBJ1-5 and V is TRBV25-1; TRBD1 is a possible D gene (6 bases). The germline V and J ends were trimmed by 11 bases and 0 bases, with 26 bases remaining between them. Per germline, CDR1 MGHDK and CDR2 SYGVNS. The CDR3 runs 18 residues.